This T cell receptor (beta chain) was recorded in a study of OX40 agonist ivuxolimab in advanced cancers. Study outcomes and limitations: Some of the nonresponding patients also showed low levels of normalized T-cell clonal expansion. More expanded clones were seen, on average, in CD8+ T cells than in CD4+.

Trimming removed 0 bases from V and 6 bases from J, with 7 bases in between. The CDR3 runs 14 residues. Looked up from germline, CDR1 is SGDLS and CDR2 is YYNGEE. Points on this clone: The antigen remains unidentified.

The assay was immunoSEQ multiplex PCR, and TCRdb's table has in-frame clones only and misses some. The sample holds about 79,000 clones, about 88% seen once. Blood sampling was done at baseline, cycle 4 day 1, and cycle 7 day 1. This chain uses TRBV9 with TRBJ1-6; D gene ambiguous. The TCR sequence derives from an adult with an advanced solid tumor such as melanoma, head and neck, liver or kidney cancer. The specimen comprised CD4+ or CD8+ T cells sorted from blood, sampled in a trial of the OX40 agonist ivuxolimab. CDR3 sequence: CASSVASVNSPLHF. The CDR3 DNA is TGTGCCAGCAGCGTAGCGTCGGTTAATTCACCCCTCCACTTT.